The clone carrying this TCR beta chain occurred once. The sample is drawn from a study of OX40 agonist ivuxolimab in advanced cancers. Libraries were prepared by immunoSEQ multiplex PCR; TCRdb keeps only in-frame clonotypes and omits some of them. The sample includes tens of thousands of clones, 65% to 90% of them seen just once. This CDR3 region has 13 residues. Per the germline V gene, CDR1 is GTSNPN and CDR2 is SVGIG (reference sequence). V and J are TRBV30 and TRBJ1-2; tentative D call: TRBD1 (6 bases). The sequence was obtained from an adult with an advanced solid tumor such as melanoma, head and neck, liver or kidney cancer. This specimen consisted of CD4+ or CD8+ T cells sorted from blood, obtained in a trial of the OX40 agonist ivuxolimab. CDR3 DNA: TGTGCAATCGGACAGCCTACTAACTATGGCTACACCTTC. Translating gives CAIGQPTNYGYTF.